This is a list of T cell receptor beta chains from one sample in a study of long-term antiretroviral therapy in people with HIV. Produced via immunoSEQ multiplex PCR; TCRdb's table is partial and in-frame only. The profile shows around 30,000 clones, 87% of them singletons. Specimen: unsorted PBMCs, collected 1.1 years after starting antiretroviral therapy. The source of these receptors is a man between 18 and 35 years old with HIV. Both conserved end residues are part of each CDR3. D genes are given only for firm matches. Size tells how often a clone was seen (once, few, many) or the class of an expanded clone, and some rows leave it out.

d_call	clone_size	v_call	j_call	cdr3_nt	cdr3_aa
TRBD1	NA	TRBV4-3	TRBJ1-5	TGCGCCAGCAGCCAAGACGCGACAGGGAGGTATCAGCCCCAGCATTTT	CASSQDATGRYQPQHF
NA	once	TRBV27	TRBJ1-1	TGTGCCAGCAGTCCGAGGGGCCCGACTTGGACTGAAGCTTTCTTT	CASSPRGPTWTEAFF
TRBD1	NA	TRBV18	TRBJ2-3	TGTGCCAGCTCACCCCAGGGGGCGCACATAAATACGCAGTATTTT	CASSPQGAHINTQYF
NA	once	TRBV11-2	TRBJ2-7	TGTGCCAGCAGCTTAGCGGGAGTATCTAGAGAGCAGTACTTC	CASSLAGVSREQYF
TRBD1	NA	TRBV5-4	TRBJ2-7	TGTGCCAGCAGTCCCGACAGGGGAACCTACGAGCAGTACTTC	CASSPDRGTYEQYF
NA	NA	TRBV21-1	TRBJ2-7	TGTGCCAGCAGCAAAGGGTGCGGGGAGGTGGACTCCTACGAGCAGTACTTC	CASSKGCGEVDSYEQYF
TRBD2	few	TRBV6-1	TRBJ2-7	TGTGCCAGCAGTGAAAGACTGGCGGGGGAACTTTACGAGCAGTACTTC	CASSERLAGELYEQYF
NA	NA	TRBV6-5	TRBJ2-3	TGTGCCAGCAGAGAGGGACTCTTCCACACAGATACGCAGTATTTT	CASREGLFHTDTQYF
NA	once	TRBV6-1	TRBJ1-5	TGTGCCAGCAGTGAACCCGGGGGGCGGGAGCCCCAGCATTTT	CASSEPGGREPQHF
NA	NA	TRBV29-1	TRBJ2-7	TGCAGCGTTGATGGGCAGGGGACATACGAGCAGTACTTC	CSVDGQGTYEQYF
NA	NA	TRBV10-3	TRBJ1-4	TGTGCCATCAGTGACTTCTTACCAGGGCGGAGTAATGAAAAACTGTTTTTT	CAISDFLPGRSNEKLFF
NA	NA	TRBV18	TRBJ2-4	TGTGCCAGCTCACCACGGCAGGGTTTAGCCAAAAACATTCAGTACTTC	CASSPRQGLAKNIQYF
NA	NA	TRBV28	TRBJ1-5	TGTGCCAGCAGTTTAGGCGGAGGAGGGCAGCCCCAGCATTTT	CASSLGGGGQPQHF
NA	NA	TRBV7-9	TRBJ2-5	TGTGCCAGCAGCGTTATATCCAGGGGTTTGGAGACCCAGTACTTC	CASSVISRGLETQYF
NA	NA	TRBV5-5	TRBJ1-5	TGTGCCAGCAGCTTCTCCGATTATAGCAATCAGCCCCAGCATTTT	CASSFSDYSNQPQHF
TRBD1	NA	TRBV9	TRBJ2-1	TGTGCCAGCAGCCTCACGGACAGGGACGGGTACAATGAGCAGTTCTTC	CASSLTDRDGYNEQFF
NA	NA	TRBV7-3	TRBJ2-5	TGTGCCAGCAGCTCGCTACTTGGAGCGCAAGAGACCCAGTACTTC	CASSSLLGAQETQYF
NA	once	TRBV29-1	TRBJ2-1	TGCAGCGTCGGGACTGGATCCTACAATGAGCAGTTCTTC	CSVGTGSYNEQFF
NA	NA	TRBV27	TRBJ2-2	TGTGCCAGCAGGCAAGACAGGGGGGAGCTGTTTTTT	CASRQDRGELFF
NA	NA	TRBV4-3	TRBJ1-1	TGCGCCAGCAGCCAAGAGAGGTGGTCCGACACTGAAGCTTTCTTT	CASSQERWSDTEAFF
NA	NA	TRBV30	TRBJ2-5	TGTGCCTGGGCTGGCGGGCTGGGTCAAGAGACCCAGTACTTC	CAWAGGLGQETQYF
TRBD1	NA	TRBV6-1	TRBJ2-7	TGTGCCAGCAGTGTCACTGGGACAGACCTATACGAGCAGTACTTC	CASSVTGTDLYEQYF
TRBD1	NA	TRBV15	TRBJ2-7	TGTGCCACCCTAGGGGGCGACGAGCAGTACTTC	CATLGGDEQYF
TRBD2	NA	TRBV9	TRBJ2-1	TGTGCCAGCAGCGTACAGGCAACCGGGACTACTTCGACCCCTAGCTCCTACAATGAGCAGTTCTTC	CASSVQATGTTSTPSSYNEQFF
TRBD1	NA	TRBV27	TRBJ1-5	TGTGCCAGCAGGCCCTACAGGGGCCAGCCCCAGCATTTT	CASRPYRGQPQHF
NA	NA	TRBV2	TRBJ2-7	TGTGCCAGCAGCCCCGACAGTGAGCAGTACTTC	CASSPDSEQYF
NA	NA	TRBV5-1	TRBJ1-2	TGCGCCAGCAGCGAGACAGACGGAGCTAACTATGGCTACACCTTC	CASSETDGANYGYTF
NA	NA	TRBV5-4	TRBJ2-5	TGTGCCAGCAGCTTGGACAGGACCTCACAAGAGACCCAGTACTTC	CASSLDRTSQETQYF
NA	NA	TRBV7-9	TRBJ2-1	TGTGCCAGCAGCTTAAGAGGTGGGGGTGGCCGAGAGCAGTTCTTC	CASSLRGGGGREQFF
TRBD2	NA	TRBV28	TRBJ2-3	TGTGCCAGCACAAACGGGGGGGTCGGCACAGATACGCAGTATTTT	CASTNGGVGTDTQYF
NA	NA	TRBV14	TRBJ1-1	TGTGCCAGCAGCCAAGAGGGGGTGGGACGGACTGAAGCTTTCTTT	CASSQEGVGRTEAFF
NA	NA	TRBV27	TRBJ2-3	TGTGCCAGCAGTTTATCCTGGAGTTTCACAGATACGCAGTATTTT	CASSLSWSFTDTQYF
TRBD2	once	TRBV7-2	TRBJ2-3	TGTGCCAGCAGAATAAGGGCTCCAGCGGGAGCTGGGGAAGATACGCAGTATTTT	CASRIRAPAGAGEDTQYF
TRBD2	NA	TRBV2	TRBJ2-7	TGTGCCAGTATTCCGGCGGGAGGGTTGTCCTACGAGCAGTACTTC	CASIPAGGLSYEQYF
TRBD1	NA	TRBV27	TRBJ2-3	TGTGCCAGCGGACACTACAGGGGTGAGGTCCCAGATACGCAGTATTTT	CASGHYRGEVPDTQYF
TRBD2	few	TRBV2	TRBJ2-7	TGTGCCACCTCCCCCGCGGGAGCCCGCGAGCAGTACTTC	CATSPAGAREQYF
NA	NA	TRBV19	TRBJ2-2	TGTGCCAGTGGAGGAATAAACACCGGGGAGCTGTTTTTT	CASGGINTGELFF
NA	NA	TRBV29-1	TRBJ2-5	TGCAGCGTTGTCGCTGATCAAGAGACCCAGTACTTC	CSVVADQETQYF
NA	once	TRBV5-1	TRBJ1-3	TGCGCCAGCAGCCTAGGACAGTCCTCTGGAAACACCATATATTTT	CASSLGQSSGNTIYF
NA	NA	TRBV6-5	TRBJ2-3	TGTGCCAGCAGTTACGGGGGAACAGATACGCAGTATTTT	CASSYGGTDTQYF
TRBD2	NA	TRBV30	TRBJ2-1	TGTGCCTGGCGGACTAGCGCAGACAATGAGCAGTTCTTC	CAWRTSADNEQFF
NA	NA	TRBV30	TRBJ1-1	TGTGCCTGGAGTTTCACAGTGAACACTGAAGCTTTCTTT	CAWSFTVNTEAFF
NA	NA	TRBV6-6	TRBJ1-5	TGTGCCAGCAGTCAGGAGGGACCAGGCAATCAGCCCCAGCATTTT	CASSQEGPGNQPQHF
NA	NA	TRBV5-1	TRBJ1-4	TGCGCCAGCAGCTTGTGGAGGGGAGTAGGGGAAAAACTGTTTTTT	CASSLWRGVGEKLFF
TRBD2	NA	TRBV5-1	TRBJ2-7	TGCGCCAGCAGCTCGGGGACTAGCAGTGCCTACGAGCAGTACTTC	CASSSGTSSAYEQYF
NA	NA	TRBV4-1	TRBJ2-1	TGCGCCAGCAGCCAAGGTGATGAGCAGTTCTTC	CASSQGDEQFF
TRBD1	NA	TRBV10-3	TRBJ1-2	TGTGCCATCAGCGGGGAAGGACAGGGGTTCGCGGGGCCTAAAATAGCGAAAGGCTACACCTTC	CAISGEGQGFAGPKIAKGYTF
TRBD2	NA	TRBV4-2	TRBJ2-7	TGTGCCAGCAGCCAAGCTCCCCGGCGGGAGGTGTTGGGAGAGCAGTACTTC	CASSQAPRREVLGEQYF
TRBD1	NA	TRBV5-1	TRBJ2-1	TGCGCCAGCAGCTTGGTCGCCCAGGGGGCGCAGAATGAGCAGTTCTTC	CASSLVAQGAQNEQFF
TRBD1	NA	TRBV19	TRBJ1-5	TGTGCCAGTAGTATTAGGACAGGGTATCAGCCCCAGCATTTT	CASSIRTGYQPQHF